The rows below give T cell receptor beta chains drawn from one sample of a study of shared clonotypes between healthy human individuals. Sequencing used immunoSEQ multiplex PCR; TCRdb keeps in-frame clones, though not all of them. The sample records about 600,000 clones, almost 97% being singletons. The sequenced material came from naive CD4+ T cells sorted from blood. The receptors were gathered from a woman aged 30 to 39 in good health. Each CDR3 is given with its conserved first and last residue. The D gene is left open where the match is weak. Expanded clones get a size class; other rows say once, few or many, or leave the size out.

>-|-|TRBJ1-3|TRBV5-6
CASSFGGGNSGNTIYF
TGTGCCAGCAGCTTCGGGGGCGGGAATTCTGGAAACACCATATATTTT
>-|-|TRBJ1-1|TRBV28
CASSLNRNTEAFF
TGTGCCAGCAGTTTAAACCGGAACACTGAAGCTTTCTTT
>-|-|TRBJ2-5|TRBV19
CASSTLDKETQYF
TGTGCCAGTAGTACTCTGGACAAAGAGACCCAGTACTTC
>-|-|TRBJ2-3|TRBV14
CASSHRDTQYF
TGTGCCAGCAGCCACAGAGATACGCAGTATTTT
>-|once|TRBJ1-4|TRBV30
CAWTDDLSWGEKLFF
TGTGCCTGGACCGACGACCTCTCTTGGGGTGAAAAACTGTTTTTT
>-|-|TRBJ2-3|TRBV6-1
CASSESQADTQYF
TGTGCCAGCAGTGAATCTCAGGCAGATACGCAGTATTTT
>-|-|TRBJ2-1|TRBV11-2
CASRPAGQIYNEQFF
TGTGCCAGCAGGCCAGCTGGGCAAATTTACAATGAGCAGTTCTTC
>-|-|TRBJ2-5|TRBV7-6
CASSLAQGETQYF
TGTGCCAGCAGCTTAGCGCAGGGAGAGACCCAGTACTTC
>TRBD1|-|TRBJ2-5|TRBV4-1
CASSPRDRGFGETQYF
TGCGCCAGCAGCCCCCGGGACAGGGGGTTCGGGGAGACCCAGTACTTC
>-|-|TRBJ1-6|TRBV5-1
CASSANNSPLHF
TGCGCCAGCAGCGCTAATAATTCACCCCTCCACTTT
>-|-|TRBJ2-3|TRBV2
CASSGLNTDTQYF
TGTGCCAGCAGTGGACTGAACACAGATACGCAGTATTTT
>-|-|TRBJ2-1|TRBV5-1
CASSLPDGEQFF
TGCGCCAGCAGCTTGCCGGACGGTGAGCAGTTCTTC
>-|-|TRBJ1-2|TRBV28
CASTVRSTYGYTF
TGTGCCAGCACCGTCCGGTCCACCTATGGCTACACCTTC
>-|-|TRBJ2-1|TRBV27
CASSFAGLRYNEQFF
TGTGCCAGCAGTTTTGCGGGACTCCGATACAATGAGCAGTTCTTC
>-|-|TRBJ1-5|TRBV28
CASTNFNRPYSNQPQHF
TGTGCCAGCACCAACTTTAACCGGCCGTATAGCAATCAGCCCCAGCATTTT
>TRBD2|-|TRBJ2-3|TRBV9
CASSVDWGLAGEDTQYF
TGTGCCAGCAGCGTAGATTGGGGGTTAGCGGGAGAAGATACGCAGTATTTT
>-|-|TRBJ1-5|TRBV5-5
CASSLDRYQPQHF
TGTGCCAGCAGCCTCGACAGGTATCAGCCCCAGCATTTT
>-|-|TRBJ1-1|TRBV2
CASSEAKTANTEAFF
TGTGCCAGCAGTGAAGCTAAGACAGCGAACACTGAAGCTTTCTTT
>TRBD1|-|TRBJ2-7|TRBV6-1
CASSEARGQGYEQYF
TGTGCCAGCAGTGAAGCGCGGGGACAGGGCTACGAGCAGTACTTC
>-|-|TRBJ1-1|TRBV7-9
CASSLALNTEAFF
TGTGCCAGCAGCTTAGCGTTGAACACTGAAGCTTTCTTT
>TRBD2|-|TRBJ2-3|TRBV6-5
CASSSAGVGPDTQYF
TGTGCCAGCAGTTCCGCGGGAGTGGGACCAGATACGCAGTATTTT
>-|once|TRBJ2-7|TRBV6-6
CASSYETVVRGEQYF
TGTGCCAGCAGTTACGAGACAGTGGTACGCGGCGAGCAGTACTTC
>-|-|TRBJ1-5|TRBV27
CASSSRGEYQPQHF
TGTGCCAGCAGTTCCCGAGGGGAGTATCAGCCCCAGCATTTT
>-|-|TRBJ2-3|TRBV5-1
CASSLGSADTQYF
TGCGCCAGCAGCTTGGGATCAGCAGATACGCAGTATTTT
>TRBD1|-|TRBJ2-7|TRBV10-3
CAIRDGQGGSYEQYF
TGTGCCATCAGGGACGGACAGGGAGGCTCCTACGAGCAGTACTTC
>TRBD2|-|TRBJ2-1|TRBV5-1
CASSLELAGGNEQFF
TGCGCCAGCAGCTTGGAGTTAGCGGGAGGCAATGAGCAGTTCTTC
>TRBD1|-|TRBJ1-5|TRBV5-5
CASSPVGTAQKPQHF
TGTGCCAGCAGCCCGGTGGGGACAGCCCAAAAACCCCAGCATTTT
>TRBD2|-|TRBJ2-7|TRBV5-4
CASSLAPSGSSYEQYF
TGTGCCAGCAGCTTGGCACCTAGCGGGAGCTCCTACGAGCAGTACTTC
>-|-|TRBJ1-1|TRBV19
CASSALTGNTEAFF
TGTGCCAGTAGTGCTTTGACAGGGAACACTGAAGCTTTCTTT
>-|-|TRBJ1-2|TRBV2
CASSELPGGDGGYTF
TGTGCCAGCAGTGAACTCCCGGGAGGGGACGGCGGCTACACCTTC
>TRBD1|-|TRBJ2-7|TRBV28
CASSLFFGGQGVFWDEQYF
TGTGCCAGCAGTTTATTTTTCGGGGGACAGGGGGTTTTTTGGGACGAGCAGTACTTC
>-|-|TRBJ2-6|TRBV27
CASSPHGANVLTF
TGTGCCAGCAGTCCCCATGGGGCCAACGTCCTGACTTTC
>TRBD2|-|TRBJ2-2|TRBV19
CASSTLAGGPGMAGELFF
TGTGCCAGTAGTACCCTAGCGGGAGGGCCTGGTATGGCCGGGGAGCTGTTTTTT
>TRBD2|once|TRBJ2-7|TRBV9
CASSFQLATLHEQYF
TGTGCCAGCAGCTTCCAACTAGCGACCCTCCACGAGCAGTACTTC
>-|-|TRBJ2-3|TRBV5-1
CASSSTVGADTQYF
TGCGCCAGCAGCTCAACAGTTGGGGCAGATACGCAGTATTTT
>TRBD1|-|TRBJ2-7|TRBV11-2
CASSTHKGQKFYEQYF
TGTGCCAGCAGCACGCACAAGGGACAGAAGTTCTACGAGCAGTACTTC
>-|-|TRBJ1-2|TRBV28
CASSSLYGYTF
TGTGCCAGCAGTTCCCTATATGGCTACACCTTC
>TRBD2|-|TRBJ2-7|TRBV11-3
CASSSGTSGSYEQYF
TGTGCCAGCAGCTCCGGGACTAGCGGGAGTTACGAGCAGTACTTC
>TRBD2|-|TRBJ2-7|TRBV4-1
CASSQGSTSGRAYEQYF
TGCGCCAGCAGCCAAGGGTCGACTAGCGGGAGGGCGTACGAGCAGTACTTC
>TRBD2|-|TRBJ2-5|TRBV6-6
CASTVAGGPYATQYF
TGTGCCAGCACCGTAGCGGGAGGGCCGTACGCGACCCAGTACTTC
>-|once|TRBJ2-7|TRBV5-6
CASSLAAIPSYEQYF
TGTGCCAGCAGCTTGGCGGCGATCCCCTCCTACGAGCAGTACTTC
>TRBD1|-|TRBJ1-2|TRBV19
CASSLWTGEGFLNYGYTF
TGTGCCAGTAGTCTCTGGACAGGAGAGGGATTCCTGAACTATGGCTACACCTTC
>TRBD2|-|TRBJ2-2|TRBV7-9
CASSLVGTSGTDTGELFF
TGTGCCAGCAGCTTAGTAGGGACTAGCGGGACCGACACCGGGGAGCTGTTTTTT
>TRBD1|-|TRBJ1-3|TRBV5-1
CASSFNRGSGNTIYF
TGCGCCAGCAGCTTTAACAGGGGCTCTGGAAACACCATATATTTT
>TRBD1|once|TRBJ1-6|TRBV5-6
CASSLGTGRDNSPLHF
TGTGCCAGCAGCTTGGGGACAGGGAGGGATAATTCACCCCTCCACTTT
>TRBD1|-|TRBJ1-2|TRBV7-3
CASSLIIDRAIADYGYTF
TGTGCCAGCAGCTTAATTATAGACAGGGCCATAGCGGACTATGGCTACACCTTC